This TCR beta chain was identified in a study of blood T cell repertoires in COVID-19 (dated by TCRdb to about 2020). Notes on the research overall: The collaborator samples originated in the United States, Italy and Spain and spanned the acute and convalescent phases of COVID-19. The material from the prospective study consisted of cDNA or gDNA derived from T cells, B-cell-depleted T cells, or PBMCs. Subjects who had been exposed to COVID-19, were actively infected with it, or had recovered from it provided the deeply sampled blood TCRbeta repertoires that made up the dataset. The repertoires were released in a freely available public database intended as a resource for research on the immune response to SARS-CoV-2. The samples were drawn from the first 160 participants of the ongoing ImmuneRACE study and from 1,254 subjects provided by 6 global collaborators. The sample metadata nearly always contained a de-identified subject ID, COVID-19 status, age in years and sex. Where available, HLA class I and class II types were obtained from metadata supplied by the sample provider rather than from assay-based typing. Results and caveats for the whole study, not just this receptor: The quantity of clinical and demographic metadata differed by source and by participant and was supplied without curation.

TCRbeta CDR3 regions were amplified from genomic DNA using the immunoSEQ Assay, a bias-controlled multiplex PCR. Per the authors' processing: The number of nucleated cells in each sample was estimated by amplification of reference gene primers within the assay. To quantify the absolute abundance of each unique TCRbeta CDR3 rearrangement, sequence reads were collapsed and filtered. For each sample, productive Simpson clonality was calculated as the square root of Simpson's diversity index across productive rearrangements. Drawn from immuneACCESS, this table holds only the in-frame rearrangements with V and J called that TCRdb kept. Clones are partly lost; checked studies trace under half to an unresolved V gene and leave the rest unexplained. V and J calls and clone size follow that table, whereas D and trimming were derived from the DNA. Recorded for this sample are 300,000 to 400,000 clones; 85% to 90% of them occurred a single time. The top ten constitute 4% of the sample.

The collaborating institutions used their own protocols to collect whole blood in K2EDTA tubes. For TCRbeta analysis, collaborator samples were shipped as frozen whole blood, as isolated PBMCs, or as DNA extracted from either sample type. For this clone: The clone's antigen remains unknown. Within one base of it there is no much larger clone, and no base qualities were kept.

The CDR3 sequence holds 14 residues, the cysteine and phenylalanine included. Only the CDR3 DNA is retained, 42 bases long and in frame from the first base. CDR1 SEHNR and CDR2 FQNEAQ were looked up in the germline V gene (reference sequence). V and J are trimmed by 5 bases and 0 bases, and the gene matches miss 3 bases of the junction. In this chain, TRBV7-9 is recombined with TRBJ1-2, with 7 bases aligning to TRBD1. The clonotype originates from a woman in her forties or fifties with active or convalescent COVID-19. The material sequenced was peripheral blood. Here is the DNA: TGTGCCAGCAGCGTCCAGGGGGCTAACTATGGCTACACCTTC. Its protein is CASSVQGANYGYTF.